One TCR beta chain is described in this entry. Trimming removed 2 bases from V and 1 base from J, with 16 bases in between. The CDR3 is 17 residues long. Germline assignment: CDR1 SGHDN and CDR2 FVKESK. Repertoires were generated with immunoSEQ multiplex PCR, while TCRdb's copy carries only in-frame clones and drops some. The sample holds about 70,000 clones, around 81% seen once. The record originates from a study of blood T cell repertoires in COVID-19. Study details: The cDNA or gDNA used as material had been derived from T cells, B-cell-depleted T cells, or PBMCs.

This sequence was found in a woman between 70 and 85 years old with acute or convalescent COVID-19. What was sequenced was peripheral blood. The V and J genes are TRBV14 and TRBJ2-3; maybe TRBD1 (5 bases). CDR3 bases: TGTGCCAGCAGCCAACTTAAAGGGGCGATCCGCACAGATACGCAGTATTTT. Protein: CASSQLKGAIRTDTQYF.